The T cell receptor (beta chain) described here comes from a study of Graves' ophthalmopathy and Graves' hyperthyroidism. Study results and caveats: Most clonotypes expanded in thyroid above 0.001 frequency were present in blood too.

Amplified material comprised TCR beta CDR3 regions derived from RNA transcripts. Amplification began with first-round RT-PCR using HTBI primers, then second-round multiplex PCR was performed. TCRdb used MiXCR to reprocess the multiplex PCR reads, holding one entry per CDR3 protein. The top ten clones hold around 10% of a sample with over a million distinct CDR3 sequences, about 38% of them seen once. Details on this clonotype: Its target is unknown.

V lost 0 bases and J 2 bases, leaving 15 bases between the germline ends. Germline lookup yields CDR1 SGDLS and CDR2 YYNGEE. The CDR3 loop spans 16 amino acids. V is TRBV9 and J is TRBJ2-7; D is possibly TRBD2 (6 bases). Sequencing was carried out using peripheral blood or thyroid tissue (not recorded which). The TCR originated in an adult man with Graves' hyperthyroidism. CDR3 residues: CASSVAPGLPTYEQYF. The CDR3 nucleotides read TGTGCCAGCAGCGTAGCGCCAGGACTACCGACCTACGAGCAGTACTTC.